The clone carrying this T cell receptor (beta chain) was recorded once. The CDR3 is 15 amino acids. The V and J ends lost 2 bases and 5 bases respectively, with 15 bases between them. CDR1 and CDR2 (germline): LGHNA, YNFKEQ. The sample is drawn from a study of blood T cell repertoires in COVID-19. The overall study: COVID-19 samples collected from the United States, Italy and Spain covered acute and convalescent phases. In each case, the material was cDNA or gDNA derived from T cells, B-cell-depleted T cells, or PBMCs.

As handled by the study authors: Amplification of reference gene primers provided the estimated nucleated cell counts. The assay was immunoSEQ multiplex PCR, and TCRdb's table has in-frame clones only and misses some. That table gives V, J and clone size, and the DNA gave D and trimming. The data contain approximately 500,000 clones, approximately 85% of them seen just once; the ten biggest clones take up roughly 3.2%. This rearrangement joins TRBV4-2 to TRBJ2-5; no definite D call. What was sequenced was peripheral blood. This receptor was obtained from a human donor in a cohort sampled during active COVID-19. As DNA, the CDR3 is TGTGCCAGCAGCCAAAATTTTCGGGTTCCTGAGACCCAGTACTTC. Its translation is CASSQNFRVPETQYF.